The 25 T cell receptor beta chains presented below share a single source sample, sequenced in a study of T cell changes during pregnancy in multiple sclerosis. Sequencing was performed with immunoSEQ multiplex PCR; in TCRdb, only in-frame clones are kept and a portion is missing. Of tens of thousands of clones detected, 85% to 95% appear once; the ten largest clones hold 0.6% to 0.75%. The material was CD4+ T cells from peripheral blood mononuclear cells, obtained in the third trimester of pregnancy. The receptors originated from a female donor with multiple sclerosis, enrolled in a pregnancy study.

This clone was found a few times. J is TRBJ2-4 and V is TRBV2; 11 positions match TRBD1. CDR3 length: 14 amino acids. CDR1 SNHLY and CDR2 FYNNEI come from the germline V gene. J lost 5 bases, V lost 6 bases, and 3 bases had no gene match. The CDR3, as DNA: TGTGCCAGCAGACTGGACAGGGGGCAAAACATTCAGTACTTC. It encodes CASRLDRGQNIQYF. Full variable domain (outside the CDR3, taken from reference TRBV2 and TRBJ2-4): EPEVTQTPSHQVTQMGQEVILRCVPISNHLYFYWYRQILGQKVEFLVSFYNNEISEKSEIFDDQFSVERPDGSNFTLKIRSTKLEDSAMYFCASRLDRGQNIQYFGAGTRLSVL.

The chain is built from TRBV6-1 and TRBJ1-1, with D uncertain. The CDR3 sequence is 14 residues long. Germline V CDR1 and CDR2: MNHNS, SASEGT. Trimming shortened V by 0 bases and J by 4 bases, and 9 bases separated the two germline ends. DNA of the CDR3: TGTGCCAGCAGTGAAGCCCAGAATCCCACTGAAGCTTTCTTT. Its translation is CASSEAQNPTEAFF.

The rearrangement joins TRBV2 to TRBJ2-6; possibly TRBD2 for D (6 bases). Germline V gives CDR1 SNHLY, CDR2 FYNNEI. Trimming stripped 9 bases from V and 0 bases from J, with 18 bases between. The CDR3 is made up of 17 amino acids. The CDR3 nucleotides read TGTGCCAGGAGGCCTATGGGGGGACGCTCTGGGGCCAACGTCCTGACTTTC. It codes for CARRPMGGRSGANVLTF.

The J gene is TRBJ2-3, the V gene TRBV28; 13 nucleotides align to TRBD2. The CDR3 runs 16 residues. Germline CDR1 and CDR2: MDHEN and SYDVKM. V was pared by 5 bases and J by 4 bases, with 6 bases of the junction left unmatched. The CDR3 region is CASSTTSGRASDTQYF. The CDR3 DNA reads TGTGCCAGCAGTACTACTAGCGGGAGGGCATCAGATACGCAGTATTTT.

The V gene is TRBV5-8, the J gene TRBJ1-2, with D perhaps matching TRBD1 (6 bases). The CDR3 contains 16 residues. With 3 bases removed from V and 4 bases from J, the gap between germline ends came to 19 bases. Germline CDR1 is SGHTS and CDR2 is YDEGEE. CDR3 sequence (DNA): TGTGCCAGCAGCTGGGGCGTGGGACACAAGCTCTATGGCTACACCTTC. It specifies CASSWGVGHKLYGYTF.

The rearrangement uses TRBV5-1 and TRBJ2-1; D is possibly TRBD1 (5 bases). V shed 2 bases and J shed 0 bases, with 6 bases lying between them. This CDR3 spans 14 amino acids. The germline V gene has CDR1 SGHRS and CDR2 YFSETQ. This CDR3 is CASSLQDSYNEQFF. In nucleotides, the CDR3 is TGCGCCAGCAGCTTACAGGACTCCTACAATGAGCAGTTCTTC.

V usage is TRBV18 and J usage is TRBJ2-7, with a weak D call TRBD2 (5 bases). The V end lost 4 bases, the J end lost 0 bases, and 10 bases lay between the germline ends. The CDR3 length is 14 residues. Germline CDR1 KGHSH, CDR2 LQKENI. The CDR3 nucleotides are TGTGCCAGCTCACGGGCTAGCAGCTCCTACGAGCAGTACTTC. Its translation: CASSRASSSYEQYF. The complete variable domain, with remaining parts taken from reference TRBV18 and TRBJ2-7, reads NAGVMQNPRHLVRRRGQEARLRCSPMKGHSHVYWYRQLPEEGLKFMVYLQKENIIDESGMPKERFSAEFPKEGPSILRIQQVVRGDSAAYFCASSRASSSYEQYFGPGTRLTVT.

The V and J genes are TRBV6-4 and TRBJ2-2; TRBD2 might be the D (5 bases). The CDR3 has 16 amino acids. Per germline, CDR1 MRHNA and CDR2 SNTAGT. The germline V and J ends were trimmed by 3 bases and 4 bases, with 15 bases remaining between them. This CDR3 is CASSEQGSLGTGELFF. The CDR3, as DNA: TGTGCCAGCAGTGAACAAGGGAGTTTGGGCACCGGGGAGCTGTTTTTT.

This clone has a single count. The DNA for the CDR3 is TGTGCCAGCAGCTTGTCAGGGGCGGCCTACAATGAGCAGTTCTTC. It is translated as CASSLSGAAYNEQFF. This chain joins TRBV5-4 and TRBJ2-1, with TRBD1 as a possible D gene (6 bases). The CDR3 sequence is 15 residues long. Germline CDR1 and CDR2: SGHNT and YYREEE (reference sequence). With 1 base removed from V and 2 bases from J, the gap between germline ends came to 10 bases.

The chain links TRBV5-1 to TRBJ2-1; tentative D call: TRBD2 (5 bases). Germline V lookup: CDR1 SGHRS, CDR2 YFSETQ. The CDR3 is made up of 16 amino acids. The V end lost 1 base, the J end lost 6 bases, and 17 bases lay between the germline ends. The CDR3 nucleotides are TGCGCCAGCAGCTTGCATTCGGGAATCCCGATCAATGAGCAGTTCTTC. It specifies CASSLHSGIPINEQFF.

V and J are TRBV29-1 and TRBJ1-2; TRBD1 agrees at 8 bases. V shed 4 bases and J 5 bases; nucleotides not matched to a gene: 18. The V gene's germline CDR1 is SQVTM and CDR2 ANQGSEA. This CDR3 comprises 17 residues. As DNA, the CDR3 is TGCAGCGTTGGGGAGGACAGGGTGTGGGGGATCGGGTATGGCTACACCTTC. This translates into CSVGEDRVWGIGYGYTF.

This chain joins TRBV4-1 and TRBJ2-7; D possibly corresponds to TRBD2 (7 bases). The CDR3 is made up of 15 amino acids. Deletions cut 4 bases from V and 3 bases from J, with 16 bases between. Per the germline V gene, CDR1 is MGHRA and CDR2 is YSYEKL. CDR3 coding DNA: TGCGCCAGCAGCCGGGTTGGGGGGGCGGTCTACGAGCAGTACTTC. It translates to CASSRVGGAVYEQYF.

The rearrangement uses TRBV19 and TRBJ1-3, with TRBD1 as a possible D gene (6 bases). Per the germline V gene, CDR1 is LNHDA and CDR2 is SQIVND (reference sequence). The CDR3 runs to 16 residues. The V gene lost 4 bases and the J gene lost 4 bases, with 17 bases spanning the gap. DNA for the CDR3: TGTGCCAGTAGTACTTTGGGACAACCTCACGGAAACACCATATATTTT. Residues: CASSTLGQPHGNTIYF.

This sequence joins TRBV18 and TRBJ2-1, with D uncertain. The CDR3 consists of 13 residues. CDR1 is KGHSH, CDR2 LQKENI, per germline. V lost 3 bases, J lost 6 bases, and 9 bases lay in between. The DNA for the CDR3 is TGTGCCAGCTCACCTCAGGTTCTCAATGAGCAGTTCTTC. Protein product: CASSPQVLNEQFF.

The chain recombines TRBV21-1 with TRBJ2-5; TRBD2, the D gene given by the table, was not confirmed from the DNA. TRBV21-1 represents a pseudogene. The CDR3 sequence is 14 residues long. The CDR3 nucleotides read TGTGCCAGCAGCAATGGACTGATTCAAGAGACCCAGTACTTC. This encodes CASSNGLIQETQYF.

The chain uses TRBV19 and TRBJ2-1, with D possibly matching TRBD2 (5 bases). CDR3 length: 16 residues. Germline V gene sequence: CDR1 LNHDA, CDR2 SQIVND (reference sequence). Trimming stripped 5 bases from V and 3 bases from J, with 17 bases between. CDR3 DNA sequence: TGTGCCAGTAGTCCGACTCGCCTAGCTGTCTACAATGAGCAGTTCTTC. Translating it yields CASSPTRLAVYNEQFF.

The chain links TRBV2 to TRBJ2-7, with 10 bases identical to TRBD1. The J segment lost 8 bases and the V segment lost 5 bases, leaving 6 bases of the junction unmatched. The germline CDR1 and CDR2 sequences are SNHLY and FYNNEI. The CDR3 has 13 residues. CDR3 region: CASSLTGGEKQYF. Written as DNA, the CDR3 is TGTGCCAGCAGTCTGACAGGGGGCGAGAAGCAGTACTTC.

This clone was counted between two and nine times. The gene calls are TRBV30 and TRBJ1-2; D is possibly TRBD1 (5 bases). The germline gives CDR1 GTSNPN, CDR2 SVGIG (reference sequence). V dropped 0 bases and J dropped 4 bases, with 12 bases sitting between them. This CDR3 has 14 amino acids. CDR3 nucleotide sequence: TGTGCCTGGAGTGTAGGCAGGGTTTCCTATGGCTACACCTTC. It encodes CAWSVGRVSYGYTF. Full variable domain (rest looked up from reference TRBV30 and TRBJ1-2): SQTIHQWPATLVQPVGSPLSLECTVEGTSNPNLYWYRQAAGRGLQLLFYSVGIGQISSEVPQNLSASRPQDRQFILSSKKLLLSDSGFYLCAWSVGRVSYGYTFGSGTRLTVV.

This clone was counted between two and nine times. The V gene is TRBV19, the J gene TRBJ1-5; D not resolved. V lost 3 bases and J lost 5, with 8 bases in between. This CDR3 region has 13 residues. Germline CDR1 LNHDA, CDR2 SQIVND (reference sequence). CDR3 loop: CASSMKRDQPQHF. DNA for the CDR3: TGTGCCAGTAGTATGAAACGAGATCAGCCCCAGCATTTT.

The V gene is TRBV28, the J gene TRBJ2-5; TRBD2 aligns across 10 bases. Losses at the gene ends were 3 bases for V and 5 bases for J; bases not matched to a gene: 3. The CDR3 covers 14 residues. Germline CDR1 MDHEN, CDR2 SYDVKM. CDR3 sequence (DNA): TGTGCCAGCAGTTTTCTAGCGGGAGTCGAGACCCAGTACTTC. Translated, it gives CASSFLAGVETQYF.

The chain is built from TRBV19 and TRBJ2-5, with 7 bases matching TRBD1. Germline V gives CDR1 LNHDA, CDR2 SQIVND (reference sequence). The V and J ends lost 7 bases and 5 bases, in that order; junction bases with no gene match: 13. This CDR3 contains 15 residues. The CDR3 region is CASTPRATGVETQYF. The CDR3 region has the DNA TGTGCCAGTACCCCGAGAGCAACAGGGGTGGAGACCCAGTACTTC.

The chain has TRBV18 and TRBJ2-3; D is possibly TRBD2 (5 bases). The CDR3 is 15 amino acids. Germline V gene lookup returns CDR1 KGHSH and CDR2 LQKENI. The V end lost 1 base, the J end lost 3 bases, and 11 bases lay between the germline ends. CDR3 in amino acids: CASSPRGRRTDTQYF. The CDR3 coding sequence is TGTGCCAGCTCACCACGTGGGCGGAGGACAGATACGCAGTATTTT.

V is TRBV19 and J is TRBJ2-4; D remains unclear. CDR3 length: 15 amino acids. Trimming removed 3 bases at V and 0 bases at J, with 9 bases between. Germline V CDR1 and CDR2: LNHDA, SQIVND (reference sequence). The CDR3 DNA is TGTGCCAGTAGTATTAGAGCGTCAGCCAAAAACATTCAGTACTTC. This codes for CASSIRASAKNIQYF.

The chain is built from TRBV11-2 and TRBJ2-4, with 7 bases that match TRBD1. V shed 5 bases, J shed 0 bases, and the junction held 7 bases outside the gene matches. Germline V CDR1 and CDR2: SGHAT, FQNNGV. The CDR3 loop spans 16 amino acids. The CDR3 loop is CASSNYRGRAKNIQYF. CDR3 sequence (DNA): TGTGCCAGCAGCAACTACAGGGGACGAGCCAAAAACATTCAGTACTTC.

This sequence joins TRBV5-4 and TRBJ2-1; D might be TRBD2 (5 bases). Germline V gene sequence: CDR1 SGHNT, CDR2 YYREEE (reference sequence). This CDR3 spans 14 amino acids. The V end lost 0 bases, the J end lost 2 bases, and 6 bases lay between the germline ends. This chain's CDR3 is CASSLELAYNEQFF. In nucleotides, the CDR3 is TGTGCCAGCAGCTTGGAACTAGCCTACAATGAGCAGTTCTTC. Full variable domain (rest looked up from reference TRBV5-4 and TRBJ2-1): ETGVTQSPTHLIKTRGQQVTLRCSSQSGHNTVSWYQQALGQGPQFIFQYYREEENGRGNFPPRFSGLQFPNYSSELNVNALELDDSALYLCASSLELAYNEQFFGPGTRLTVL.